This TCR beta chain was recovered during a study of shared clonotypes between healthy human individuals. Findings and limits, study-wide: Represented diversity, genetic and exposure-history alike, was limited by few donors. Compared with clonotypes that all four donors shared, non-shared clonotypes had lower generation probabilities. Although depth was large, rarefaction showed that sequencing of the sorted subsets was incomplete.

The V end was cut by 4 bases, the J end by 6 bases, with 22 bases between. Looked up from germline, CDR1 is LNHDA and CDR2 is SQIVND (reference sequence). The CDR3 is 16 amino acids. Cells designated naive CD8 were CD45RO-negative and were positively selected for CCR7, with terminally differentiated effector memory CD45RA+ cells excluded. Generated by immunoSEQ multiplex PCR, the TCRdb table keeps only in-frame clones and is missing some. The table records about 1,900,000 clones, just under 95% of them present only once. This clone is a singleton in its sample. Its specificity is not known. Sample: naive CD8+ T cells sorted from blood. The receptor was isolated from a man aged 18 to 30 in good health. The chain links TRBV19 to TRBJ2-7; weak D call: TRBD2 (6 bases). The CDR3 protein is CASSTVGGGLISEQYF. The CDR3 nucleotides are TGTGCCAGTAGTACCGTCGGGGGTGGCCTCATCTCCGAGCAGTACTTC.